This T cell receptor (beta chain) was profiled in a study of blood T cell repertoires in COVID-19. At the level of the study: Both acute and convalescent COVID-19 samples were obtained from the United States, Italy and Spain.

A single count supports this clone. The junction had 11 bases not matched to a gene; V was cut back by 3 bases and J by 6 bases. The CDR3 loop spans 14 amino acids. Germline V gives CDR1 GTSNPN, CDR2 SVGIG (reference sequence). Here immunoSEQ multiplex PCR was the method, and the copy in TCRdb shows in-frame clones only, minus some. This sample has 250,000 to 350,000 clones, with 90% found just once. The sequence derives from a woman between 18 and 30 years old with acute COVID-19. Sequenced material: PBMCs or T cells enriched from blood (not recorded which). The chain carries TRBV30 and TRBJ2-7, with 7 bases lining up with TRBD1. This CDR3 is CAWRWDSSTREQYF. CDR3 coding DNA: TGTGCCTGGAGGTGGGACAGCTCGACTCGCGAGCAGTACTTC.